This T cell receptor (beta chain) was identified during a study of T cells in women clearing cervical HPV infection. V dropped 2 bases and J dropped 8 bases, with 13 bases sitting between them. CDR3 length equals 14 residues. Germline CDR1 reads ENHRY; CDR2 reads SYGVKD. Regarding this clone: The read stops 3 residues short of the end of the CDR3; the missing end is completed from the germline J gene.

The data were produced by immunoSEQ multiplex PCR, yet TCRdb's version contains in-frame clones alone and is incomplete. This repertoire includes roughly 48,000 clones. The TCR originated in a woman between 18 and 75 years old with a cervical HPV16 infection that either progressed to CIN3+ or cleared (not recorded which). The rearrangement links TRBV10-3 to TRBJ2-1, with D possibly TRBD2 on 5 matching bases. Sequencing input: blood buffy coat. CDR3 sequence reads: CAISERGPGYEQFF. The sequenced CDR3 bases are TGTGCCATCAGTGAGCGGGGTCCGGGATATGAG.